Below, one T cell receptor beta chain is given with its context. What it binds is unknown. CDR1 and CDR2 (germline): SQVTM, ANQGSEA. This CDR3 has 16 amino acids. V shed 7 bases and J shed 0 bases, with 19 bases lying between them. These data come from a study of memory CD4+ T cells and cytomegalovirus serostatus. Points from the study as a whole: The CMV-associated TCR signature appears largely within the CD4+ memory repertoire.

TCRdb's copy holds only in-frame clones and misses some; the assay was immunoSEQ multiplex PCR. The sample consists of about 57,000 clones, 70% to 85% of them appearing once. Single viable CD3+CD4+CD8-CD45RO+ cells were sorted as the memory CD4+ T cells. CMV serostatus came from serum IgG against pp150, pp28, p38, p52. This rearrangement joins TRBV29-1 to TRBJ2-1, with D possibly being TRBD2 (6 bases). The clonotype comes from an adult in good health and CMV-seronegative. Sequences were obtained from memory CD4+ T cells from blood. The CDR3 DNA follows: TGCAGCGCGGACTACCACCCTAAGAGCTCCTACAATGAGCAGTTCTTC. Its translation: CSADYHPKSSYNEQFF.